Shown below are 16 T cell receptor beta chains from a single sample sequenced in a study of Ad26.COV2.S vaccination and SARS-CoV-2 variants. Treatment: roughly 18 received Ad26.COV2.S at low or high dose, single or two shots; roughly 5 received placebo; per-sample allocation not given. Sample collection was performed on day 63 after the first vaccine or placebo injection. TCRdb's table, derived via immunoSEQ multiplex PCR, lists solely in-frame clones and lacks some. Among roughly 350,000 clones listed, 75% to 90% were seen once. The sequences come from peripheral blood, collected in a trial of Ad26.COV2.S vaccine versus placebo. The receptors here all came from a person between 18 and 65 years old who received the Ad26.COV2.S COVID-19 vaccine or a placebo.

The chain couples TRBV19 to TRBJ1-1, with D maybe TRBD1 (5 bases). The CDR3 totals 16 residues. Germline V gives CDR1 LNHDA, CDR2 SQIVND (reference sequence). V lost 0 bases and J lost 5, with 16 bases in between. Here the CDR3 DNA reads TGTGCCAGTAGTATAGATCGAGGGGTGGCGGAAACTGAAGCTTTCTTT. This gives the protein CASSIDRGVAETEAFF.

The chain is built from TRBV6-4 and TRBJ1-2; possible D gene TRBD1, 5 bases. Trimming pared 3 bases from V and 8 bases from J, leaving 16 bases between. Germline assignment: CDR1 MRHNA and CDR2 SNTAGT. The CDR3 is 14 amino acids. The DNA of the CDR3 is TGTGCCAGCAGTGAGTCAGCAGGGCCCAGCGGCTACACCTTC. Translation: CASSESAGPSGYTF.

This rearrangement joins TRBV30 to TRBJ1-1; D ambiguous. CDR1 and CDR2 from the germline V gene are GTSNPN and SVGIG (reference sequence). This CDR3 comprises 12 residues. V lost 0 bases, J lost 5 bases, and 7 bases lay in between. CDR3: CAWSVTGTEAFF. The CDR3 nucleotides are TGTGCCTGGAGTGTAACCGGGACTGAAGCTTTCTTT.

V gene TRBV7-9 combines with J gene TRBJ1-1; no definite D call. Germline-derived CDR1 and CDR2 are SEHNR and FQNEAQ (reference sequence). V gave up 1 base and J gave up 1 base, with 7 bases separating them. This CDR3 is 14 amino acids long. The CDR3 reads CASSLEWQNTEAFF. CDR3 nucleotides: TGTGCCAGCAGCTTAGAGTGGCAGAACACTGAAGCTTTCTTT.

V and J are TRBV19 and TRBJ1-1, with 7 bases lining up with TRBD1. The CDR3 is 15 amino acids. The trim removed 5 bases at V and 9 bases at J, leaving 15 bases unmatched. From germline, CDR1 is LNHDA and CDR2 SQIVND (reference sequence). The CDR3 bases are TGTGCCAGTAGTCAACGACAGGGACCCGCCCAAAAAGCTTTCTTT. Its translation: CASSQRQGPAQKAFF.

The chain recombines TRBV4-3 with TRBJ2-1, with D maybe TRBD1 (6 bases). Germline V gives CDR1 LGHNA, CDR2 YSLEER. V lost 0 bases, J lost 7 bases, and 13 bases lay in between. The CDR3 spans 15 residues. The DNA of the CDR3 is TGCGCCAGCAGCCAAGATCTTCAGGGGCTGAATGAGCAGTTCTTC. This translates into CASSQDLQGLNEQFF.

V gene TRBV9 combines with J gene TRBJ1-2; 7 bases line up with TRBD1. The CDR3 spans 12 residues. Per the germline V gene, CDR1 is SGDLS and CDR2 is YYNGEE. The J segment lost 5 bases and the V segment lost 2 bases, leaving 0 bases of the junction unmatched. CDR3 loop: CASSVTGYGYTF. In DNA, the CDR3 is TGTGCCAGCAGCGTGACAGGGTATGGCTACACCTTC.

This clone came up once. In DNA, the CDR3 is TGTGCCAGCAGTTTAAGCCGAGGGGCCAACGTCCTGACTTTC. Protein sequence: CASSLSRGANVLTF. This chain uses TRBV27 with TRBJ2-6; no reliable D call. The CDR3 extends over 14 amino acids. Trimming took off 2 bases at V and 4 bases at J, with 6 bases between the two ends. CDR1 and CDR2 (germline): MNHEY, SMNVEV (reference sequence).

CDR3 DNA sequence: TGTGCCAGTAGTGACCGGGACCTTAATGAAAAACTGTTTTTT. It translates to CASSDRDLNEKLFF. The rearrangement links TRBV19 to TRBJ1-4; D perhaps matches TRBD1 (5 bases). Trimming removed 5 bases at V and 4 bases at J, with 11 bases between. The CDR3 totals 14 residues. Germline assignment: CDR1 LNHDA and CDR2 SQIVND (reference sequence). The entire variable domain, with the rest obtained from reference TRBV19 and TRBJ1-4, is as follows: DGGITQSPKYLFRKEGQNVTLSCEQNLNHDAMYWYRQDPGQGLRLIYYSQIVNDFQKGDIAEGYSVSREKKESFPLTVTSAQKNPTAFYLCASSDRDLNEKLFFGSGTQLSVL.

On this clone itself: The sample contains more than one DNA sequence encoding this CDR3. For the CDR3, the DNA is TGTGCCAGCAGTTCGGGGAATCAGCCCCAGCATTTT. It codes for CASSSGNQPQHF. This sequence joins TRBV28 and TRBJ1-5; D not certain. Germline V gene data show CDR1 as MDHEN and CDR2 as SYDVKM. V lost 4 bases, J lost 4 bases, and 5 bases lay in between. CDR3 length equals 12 residues.

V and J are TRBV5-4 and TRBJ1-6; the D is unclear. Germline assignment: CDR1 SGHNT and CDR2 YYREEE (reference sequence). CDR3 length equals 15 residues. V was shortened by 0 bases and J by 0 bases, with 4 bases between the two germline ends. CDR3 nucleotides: TGTGCCAGCAGCTTGGGGGACTCCTATAATTCACCCCTCCACTTT. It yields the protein CASSLGDSYNSPLHF.

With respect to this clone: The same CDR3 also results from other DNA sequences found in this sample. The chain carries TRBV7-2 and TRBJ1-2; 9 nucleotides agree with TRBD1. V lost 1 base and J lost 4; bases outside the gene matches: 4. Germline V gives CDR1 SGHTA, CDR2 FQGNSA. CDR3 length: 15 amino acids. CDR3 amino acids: CASSLVDRGSYGYTF. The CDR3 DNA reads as TGTGCCAGCAGCTTAGTTGACAGGGGGAGCTATGGCTACACCTTC.

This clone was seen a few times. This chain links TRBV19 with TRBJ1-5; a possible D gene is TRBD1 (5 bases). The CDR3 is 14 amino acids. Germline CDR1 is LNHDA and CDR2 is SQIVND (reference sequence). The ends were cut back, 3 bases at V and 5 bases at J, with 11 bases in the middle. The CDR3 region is CASSIEGRDQPQHF. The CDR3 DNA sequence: TGTGCCAGTAGTATCGAGGGCAGGGATCAGCCCCAGCATTTT.

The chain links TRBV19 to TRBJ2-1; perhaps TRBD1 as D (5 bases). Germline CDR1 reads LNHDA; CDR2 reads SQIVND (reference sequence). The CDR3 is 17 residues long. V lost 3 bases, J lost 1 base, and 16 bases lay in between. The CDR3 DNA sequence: TGTGCCAGTAGTATGTCAATGGGGCAGGGATCCTACAATGAGCAGTTCTTC. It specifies CASSMSMGQGSYNEQFF.

The CDR3 DNA reads TGTGCCAGCAGTTTAAAACAGGGGGCCTACACCGGGGAGCTGTTTTTT. It is translated as CASSLKQGAYTGELFF. The chain couples TRBV27 to TRBJ2-2; the match to TRBD1 covers 9 bases. CDR1 and CDR2 from the germline V gene are MNHEY and SMNVEV (reference sequence). The CDR3 covers 16 residues. V trimming: 2 bases; J trimming: 3 bases; junction bases outside the gene matches: 4.

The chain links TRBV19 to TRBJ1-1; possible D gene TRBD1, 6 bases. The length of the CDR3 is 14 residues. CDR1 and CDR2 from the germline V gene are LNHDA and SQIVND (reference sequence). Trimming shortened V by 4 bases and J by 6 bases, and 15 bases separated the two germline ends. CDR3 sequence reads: CASSTLTGSAEAFF. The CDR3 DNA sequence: TGTGCCAGTAGTACACTCACAGGGAGCGCTGAAGCTTTCTTT.